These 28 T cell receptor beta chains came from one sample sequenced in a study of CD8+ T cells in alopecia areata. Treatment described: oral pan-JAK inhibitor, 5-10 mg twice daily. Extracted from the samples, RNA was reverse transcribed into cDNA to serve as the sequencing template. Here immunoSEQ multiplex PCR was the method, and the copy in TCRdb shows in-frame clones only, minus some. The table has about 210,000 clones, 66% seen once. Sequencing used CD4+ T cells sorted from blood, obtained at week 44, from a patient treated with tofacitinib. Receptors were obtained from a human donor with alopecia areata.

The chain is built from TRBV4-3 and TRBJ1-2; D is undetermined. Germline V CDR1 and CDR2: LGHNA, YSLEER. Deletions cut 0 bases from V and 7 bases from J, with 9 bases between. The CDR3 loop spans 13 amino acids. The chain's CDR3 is CASSQDTGSGYTF. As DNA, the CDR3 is TGCGCCAGCAGCCAAGATACGGGTTCTGGCTACACCTTC.

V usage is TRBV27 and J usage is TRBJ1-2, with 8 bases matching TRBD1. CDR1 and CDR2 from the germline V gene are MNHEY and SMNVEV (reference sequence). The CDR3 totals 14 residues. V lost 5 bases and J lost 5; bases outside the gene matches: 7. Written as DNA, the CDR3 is TGTGCCAGCAGTCCAAACAGGGGGTTTTATGGCTACACCTTC. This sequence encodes CASSPNRGFYGYTF.

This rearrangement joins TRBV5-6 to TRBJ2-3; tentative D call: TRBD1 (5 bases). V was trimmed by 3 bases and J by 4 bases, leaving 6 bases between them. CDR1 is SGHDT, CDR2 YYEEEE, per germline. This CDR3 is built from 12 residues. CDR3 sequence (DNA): TGTGCCAGCAGCTCAGGGTCAGATACGCAGTATTTT. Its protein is CASSSGSDTQYF. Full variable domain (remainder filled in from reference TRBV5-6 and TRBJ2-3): DAGVTQSPTHLIKTRGQQVTLRCSPKSGHDTVSWYQQALGQGPQFIFQYYEEEERQRGNFPDRFSGHQFPNYSSELNVNALLLGDSALYLCASSSGSDTQYFGPGTRLTVL.

The CDR3: CASSLEIGELFF. CDR3 in DNA: TGTGCCAGCAGCTTAGAGATCGGGGAGCTGTTTTTT. The gene calls are TRBV7-2 and TRBJ2-2; D unclear. CDR1 is SGHTA and CDR2 is FQGNSA in the germline V gene. The V end lost 1 base, the J end lost 7 bases, and 4 bases lay between the germline ends. This CDR3 is 12 amino acids long.

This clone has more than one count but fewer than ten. CDR3 DNA sequence: TGCAGCGTTGTGGGGGGGAATGAGCAGTTCTTC. It encodes CSVVGGNEQFF. The chain has TRBV29-1 and TRBJ2-1, with TRBD2 identical over 7 bases. CDR1 is SQVTM and CDR2 is ANQGSEA in the germline V gene. The CDR3 has 11 amino acids. Trimming removed 4 bases from V and 7 bases from J; junction bases left unmatched: 1.

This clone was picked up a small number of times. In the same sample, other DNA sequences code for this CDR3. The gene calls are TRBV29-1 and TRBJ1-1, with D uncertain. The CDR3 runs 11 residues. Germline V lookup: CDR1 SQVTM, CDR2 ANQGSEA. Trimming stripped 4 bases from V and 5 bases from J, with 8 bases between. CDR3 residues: CSVVAGTEAFF. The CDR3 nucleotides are TGCAGCGTTGTAGCGGGAACTGAAGCTTTCTTT.

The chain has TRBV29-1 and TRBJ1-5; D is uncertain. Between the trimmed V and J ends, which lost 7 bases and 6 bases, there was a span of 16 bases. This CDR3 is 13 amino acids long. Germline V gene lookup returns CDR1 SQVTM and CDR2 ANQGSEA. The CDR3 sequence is CSAEGRLIQPQHF. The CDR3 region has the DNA TGCAGCGCCGAGGGCAGGTTAATTCAGCCCCAGCATTTT.

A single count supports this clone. CDR3 protein: CASSVDGEQPQHF. CDR3 coding DNA: TGTGCCAGCAGCGTAGATGGGGAACAGCCCCAGCATTTT. The V and J genes are TRBV9 and TRBJ1-5, with D unclear. Trimming removed 0 bases from V and 7 bases from J, with 8 bases in between. Germline V lookup: CDR1 SGDLS, CDR2 YYNGEE. CDR3 length: 13 amino acids.

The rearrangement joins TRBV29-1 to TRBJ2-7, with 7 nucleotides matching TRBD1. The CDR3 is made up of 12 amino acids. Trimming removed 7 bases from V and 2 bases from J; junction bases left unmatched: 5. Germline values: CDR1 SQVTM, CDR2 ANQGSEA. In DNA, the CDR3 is TGCAGCGCCTTGACAGGGCCCTACGAGCAGTACTTC. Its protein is CSALTGPYEQYF.

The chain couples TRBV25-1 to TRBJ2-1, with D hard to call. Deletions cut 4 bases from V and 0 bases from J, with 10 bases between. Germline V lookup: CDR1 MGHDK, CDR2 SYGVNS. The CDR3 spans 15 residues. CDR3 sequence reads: CASSAGMGSYNEQFF. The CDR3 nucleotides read TGTGCCAGCAGTGCTGGTATGGGCTCCTACAATGAGCAGTTCTTC. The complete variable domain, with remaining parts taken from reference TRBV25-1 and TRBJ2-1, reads EADIYQTPRYLVIGTGKKITLECSQTMGHDKMYWYQQDPGMELHLIHYSYGVNSTEKGDLSSESTVSRIRTEHFPLTLESARPSHTSQYLCASSAGMGSYNEQFFGPGTRLTVL.

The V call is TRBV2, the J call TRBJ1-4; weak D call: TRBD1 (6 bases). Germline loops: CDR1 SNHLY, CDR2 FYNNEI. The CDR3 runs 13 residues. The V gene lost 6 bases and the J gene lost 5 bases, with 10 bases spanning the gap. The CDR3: CASSRGQNEKLFF. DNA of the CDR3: TGTGCCAGCAGCCGGGGGCAGAATGAAAAACTGTTTTTT.

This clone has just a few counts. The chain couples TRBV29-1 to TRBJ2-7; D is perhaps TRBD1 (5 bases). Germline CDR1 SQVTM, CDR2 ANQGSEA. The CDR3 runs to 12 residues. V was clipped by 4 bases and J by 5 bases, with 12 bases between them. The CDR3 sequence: CSVGEGDNEQYF. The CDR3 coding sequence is TGCAGCGTTGGAGAAGGGGATAACGAGCAGTACTTC.

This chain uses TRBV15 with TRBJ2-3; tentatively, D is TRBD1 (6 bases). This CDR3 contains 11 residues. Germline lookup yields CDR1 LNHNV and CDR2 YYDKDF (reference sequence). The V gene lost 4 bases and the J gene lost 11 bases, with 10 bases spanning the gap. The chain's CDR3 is CATSNGTMQYF. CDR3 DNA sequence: TGTGCCACCAGCAACGGGACAATGCAGTATTTT. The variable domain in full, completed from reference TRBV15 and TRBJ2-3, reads DAMVIQNPRYQVTQFGKPVTLSCSQTLNHNVMYWYQQKSSQAPKLLFHYYDKDFNNEADTPDNFQSRRPNTSFCFLDIRSPGLGDTAMYLCATSNGTMQYFGPGTRLTVL.

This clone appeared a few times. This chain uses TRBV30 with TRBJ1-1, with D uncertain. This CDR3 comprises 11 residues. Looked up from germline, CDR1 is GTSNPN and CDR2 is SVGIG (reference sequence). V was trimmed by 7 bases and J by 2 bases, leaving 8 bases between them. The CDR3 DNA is TGTGCCTCTCGCCGAAACACTGAAGCTTTCTTT. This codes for CASRRNTEAFF. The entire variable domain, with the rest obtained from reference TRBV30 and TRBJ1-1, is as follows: SQTIHQWPATLVQPVGSPLSLECTVEGTSNPNLYWYRQAAGRGLQLLFYSVGIGQISSEVPQNLSASRPQDRQFILSSKKLLLSDSGFYLCASRRNTEAFFGQGTRLTVV.

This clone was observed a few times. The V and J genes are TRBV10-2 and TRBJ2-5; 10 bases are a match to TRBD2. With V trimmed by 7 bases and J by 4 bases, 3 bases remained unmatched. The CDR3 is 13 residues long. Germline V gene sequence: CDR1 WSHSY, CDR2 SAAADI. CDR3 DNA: TGCGCCAGCACTTCTAGCGGGGGAGAGACCCAGTACTTC. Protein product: CASTSSGGETQYF.

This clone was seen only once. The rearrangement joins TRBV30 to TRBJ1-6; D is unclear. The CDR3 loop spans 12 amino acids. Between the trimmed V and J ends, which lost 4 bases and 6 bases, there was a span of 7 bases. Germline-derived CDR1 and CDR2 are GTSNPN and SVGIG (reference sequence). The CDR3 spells CAWNSGNSPLHF. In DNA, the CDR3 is TGTGCCTGGAACAGCGGTAATTCACCCCTCCACTTT.

The CDR3: CASSPGQYYEQYF. The DNA of the CDR3 is TGCGCCAGCAGCCCGGGACAGTACTACGAGCAGTACTTC. This chain uses TRBV4-1 with TRBJ2-7; 7 bases are shared with TRBD1. Losses at the gene ends were 4 bases for V and 3 bases for J; bases not matched to a gene: 3. Germline V gives CDR1 MGHRA, CDR2 YSYEKL. The CDR3 length is 13 residues.

The CDR3 region has the DNA TGCGCCAGCAGCCTGGAATACAGGGGGCGCCCCTATGGCTACACCTTC. It yields the protein CASSLEYRGRPYGYTF. The V call is TRBV4-3, the J call TRBJ1-2; 9 nucleotides align to TRBD1. Germline loops: CDR1 LGHNA, CDR2 YSLEER. The CDR3 length is 16 residues. V dropped 4 bases and J dropped 4; count of bases not matched to a gene: 10.

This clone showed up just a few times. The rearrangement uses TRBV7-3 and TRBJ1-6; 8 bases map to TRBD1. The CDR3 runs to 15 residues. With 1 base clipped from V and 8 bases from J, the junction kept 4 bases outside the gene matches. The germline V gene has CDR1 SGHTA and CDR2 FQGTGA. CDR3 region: CASSLNGQGYSPLHF. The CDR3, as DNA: TGTGCCAGCAGCTTAAACGGACAGGGCTATTCACCCCTCCACTTT.

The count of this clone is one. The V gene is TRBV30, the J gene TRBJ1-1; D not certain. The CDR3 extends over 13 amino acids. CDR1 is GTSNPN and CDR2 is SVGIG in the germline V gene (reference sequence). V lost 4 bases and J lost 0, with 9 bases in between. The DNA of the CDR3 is TGTGCCTGGACAGAAGGCGTGAACACTGAAGCTTTCTTT. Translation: CAWTEGVNTEAFF.

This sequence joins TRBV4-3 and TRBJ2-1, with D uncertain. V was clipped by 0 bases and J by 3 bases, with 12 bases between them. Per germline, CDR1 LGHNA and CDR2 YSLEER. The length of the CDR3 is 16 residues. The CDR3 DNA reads TGCGCCAGCAGCCAAGAGGGCAGGCAACTCTACAATGAGCAGTTCTTC. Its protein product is CASSQEGRQLYNEQFF.

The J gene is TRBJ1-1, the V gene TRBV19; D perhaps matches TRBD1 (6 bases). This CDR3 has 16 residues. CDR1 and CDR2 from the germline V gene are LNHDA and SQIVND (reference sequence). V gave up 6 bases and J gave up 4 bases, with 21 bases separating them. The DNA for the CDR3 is TGTGCCAGTAGGTCAGATTCGGGGGCAAAAGGCACTGAAGCTTTCTTT. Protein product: CASRSDSGAKGTEAFF.

CDR3 sequence: CAWSGGGMAGAFF. DNA of the CDR3: TGTGCCTGGAGTGGCGGGGGCATGGCTGGAGCTTTCTTT. This sequence joins TRBV30 and TRBJ1-1; maybe TRBD1 (6 bases). CDR3 length: 13 residues. Deletions cut 1 base from V and 10 bases from J, with 16 bases between. Germline CDR1 and CDR2: GTSNPN and SVGIG (reference sequence).

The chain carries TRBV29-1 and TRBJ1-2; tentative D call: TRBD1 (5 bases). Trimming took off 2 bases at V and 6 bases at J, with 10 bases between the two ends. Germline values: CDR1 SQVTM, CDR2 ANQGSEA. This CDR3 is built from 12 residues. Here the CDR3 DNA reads TGCAGCGTTGAATCCAGGGCCCATGGCTACACCTTC. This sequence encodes CSVESRAHGYTF.

The CDR3 sequence: CASSFGSGRYNEQFF. The CDR3 region has the DNA TGTGCCAGCAGCTTCGGATCGGGGAGGTACAATGAGCAGTTCTTC. The J gene is TRBJ2-1, the V gene TRBV11-1; D may be TRBD2 (6 bases). Trimming took 3 bases from V and 4 from J, leaving 13 bases between them. CDR1 and CDR2 (germline): SGHAT, FQDESV (reference sequence). The CDR3 has 15 residues.

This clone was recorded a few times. CDR3 DNA: TGTGCCAGCAGCTTAGCGGGGGGCGTTGAGCAGTTCTTC. It codes for CASSLAGGVEQFF. The genes are TRBV7-2 and TRBJ2-1, with D perhaps assigned TRBD1 or TRBD2 (6 bases each). This CDR3 has 13 amino acids. V lost 0 bases, J lost 9 bases, and 9 bases lay in between. Germline CDR1 reads SGHTA; CDR2 reads FQGNSA.

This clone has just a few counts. The CDR3 spells CATSRVGQAGYGYTF. In DNA form, the CDR3 reads TGTGCCACCAGCAGAGTCGGACAGGCTGGCTATGGCTACACCTTC. This chain joins TRBV15 and TRBJ1-2; 7 nucleotides match TRBD1. From germline, CDR1 is LNHNV and CDR2 YYDKDF (reference sequence). The CDR3 covers 15 residues. Losses at the gene ends were 1 base for V and 4 bases for J; bases not matched to a gene: 6.

The CDR3 loop reads CAISGQGLDGYTF. The CDR3 DNA reads TGTGCCATCAGTGGACAGGGGCTTGACGGCTACACCTTC. This chain uses TRBV10-3 with TRBJ1-2, with TRBD1 matching 8 bases. V was pared by 4 bases and J by 8 bases, with 6 bases of the junction left unmatched. Germline CDR1 reads ENHRY; CDR2 reads SYGVKD. The CDR3 has 13 amino acids.